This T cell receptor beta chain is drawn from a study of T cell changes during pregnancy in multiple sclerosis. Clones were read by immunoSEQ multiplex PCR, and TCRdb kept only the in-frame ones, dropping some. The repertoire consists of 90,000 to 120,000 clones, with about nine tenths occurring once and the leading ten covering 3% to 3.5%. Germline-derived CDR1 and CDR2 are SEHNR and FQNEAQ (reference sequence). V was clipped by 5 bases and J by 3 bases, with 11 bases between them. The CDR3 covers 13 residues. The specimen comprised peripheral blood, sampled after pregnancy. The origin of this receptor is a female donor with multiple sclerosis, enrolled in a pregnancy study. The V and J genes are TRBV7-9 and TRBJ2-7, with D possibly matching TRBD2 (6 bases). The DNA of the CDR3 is TGTGCCAGCAGCCCCCCGGGGGACTACGAGCAGTACTTC. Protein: CASSPPGDYEQYF. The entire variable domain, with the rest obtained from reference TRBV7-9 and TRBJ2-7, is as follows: DTGVSQNPRHKITKRGQNVTFRCDPISEHNRLYWYRQTLGQGPEFLTYFQNEAQLEKSRLLSDRFSAERPKGSFSTLEIQRTEQGDSAMYLCASSPPGDYEQYFGPGTRLTVT.